These 12 T cell receptor beta chains came from one sample sequenced in a study of cytomegalovirus exposure and HLA in healthy donors. Use of 60 Vbeta and 13 Jbeta primers characterized the PCR. The data were produced by immunoSEQ multiplex PCR, yet TCRdb's version contains in-frame clones alone and is incomplete. In the table there are around 90,000 clones, about 81% of which are singletons. The sequenced material came from PBMCs. Every receptor here comes from a woman in her thirties or forties in good health and CMV-seronegative.

In regard to this clone: The germline gene is not matched at one end of the junction; a read error may be the cause. The rearrangement joins TRBV18 to TRBJ1-2; 7 bases line up with TRBD1. Germline-derived CDR1 and CDR2 are KGHSH and LQKENI. This CDR3 is built from 11 residues. The CDR3 protein is CASPPDRVYTF. The CDR3 region has the DNA TGTGCCAGCCCACCCGACAGGGTCTACACCTTC.

V usage is TRBV5-1 and J usage is TRBJ2-3; 7 bases match TRBD2. The germline CDR1 and CDR2 sequences are SGHRS and YFSETQ. The length of the CDR3 is 15 residues. Trimming at V came to 4 bases and at J to 4 bases, leaving 9 bases not matched to a gene. DNA for the CDR3: TGCGCCAGCAGCCCGTCAGCGGGGTTCTCAGATACGCAGTATTTT. Its translation: CASSPSAGFSDTQYF.

The chain employs TRBV5-1 and TRBJ2-7; 9 bases map to TRBD2. The CDR3 is 17 residues long. Germline V gene lookup returns CDR1 SGHRS and CDR2 YFSETQ. The J segment lost 3 bases and the V segment lost 4 bases, leaving 14 bases of the junction unmatched. CDR3 region: CASSPAGAGGPYYEQYF. CDR3 DNA: TGCGCCAGCAGCCCGGCCGGAGCGGGGGGACCGTACTACGAGCAGTACTTC. Full variable domain (missing parts from reference TRBV5-1 and TRBJ2-7): KAGVTQTPRYLIKTRGQQVTLSCSPISGHRSVSWYQQTPGQGLQFLFEYFSETQRNKGNFPGRFSGRQFSNSRSEMNVSTLELGDSALYLCASSPAGAGGPYYEQYFGPGTRLTVT.

CDR3 nucleotides: TGTGCCAGCAGTTCCCTTACAGTGGGGGGGGCCTACGAGCAGTACTTC. Translating it yields CASSSLTVGGAYEQYF. The chain employs TRBV6-5 and TRBJ2-7; 7 bases are a match to TRBD2. The V gene's germline CDR1 is MNHEY and CDR2 SVGAGI. The CDR3 sequence is 16 residues long. With 4 bases clipped from V and 2 bases from J, the junction kept 11 bases outside the gene matches.

The V gene is TRBV14, the J gene TRBJ2-5; D may be TRBD1 (6 bases). Germline V gene lookup returns CDR1 SGHDN and CDR2 FVKESK. V was pared by 8 bases and J by 1 base, with 11 bases between. The CDR3 sequence is 13 residues long. In DNA, the CDR3 is TGTGCCAGCGCCAGGGGAGCCCAAGAGACCCAGTACTTC. Amino acids: CASARGAQETQYF.

This clone was observed a handful of times. V usage is TRBV6-1 and J usage is TRBJ1-2, with D hard to call. Germline V gene data show CDR1 as MNHNS and CDR2 as SASEGT. This CDR3 has 14 amino acids. V was cut by 5 bases and J by 6 bases, with 16 bases left in between. The CDR3 protein is CASSLVNRGNGYTF. The DNA of the CDR3 is TGTGCCAGCAGTTTGGTAAACCGCGGGAATGGCTACACCTTC.

The rearrangement links TRBV7-2 to TRBJ2-3; D is undetermined. V lost 1 base to trimming and J lost 1 base, with 6 bases between them. Germline loops: CDR1 SGHTA, CDR2 FQGNSA. The CDR3 runs to 14 residues. CDR3 in amino acids: CASSLDEGTDTQYF. The CDR3 DNA is TGTGCCAGCAGCTTAGATGAGGGCACAGATACGCAGTATTTT.

The rearrangement links TRBV28 to TRBJ2-7, with D maybe TRBD2 (5 bases). CDR3 size: 15 residues. V gave up 1 base and J gave up 3 bases, with 13 bases separating them. CDR1 MDHEN and CDR2 SYDVKM come from the germline V gene. The CDR3 protein is CASSLYDSGNYEQYF. DNA of the CDR3: TGTGCCAGCAGTTTATACGATTCGGGGAACTACGAGCAGTACTTC.

The rearrangement links TRBV5-6 to TRBJ1-6; D perhaps matches TRBD1 (6 bases). Trimming took 4 bases from V and 7 from J, leaving 15 bases between them. CDR3 length equals 15 residues. In germline, CDR1 is SGHDT, CDR2 YYEEEE. The CDR3 reads CASSPRGRANSPLHF. CDR3 coding DNA: TGTGCCAGCAGCCCCAGGGGACGGGCAAATTCACCCCTCCACTTT.

CDR3 coding DNA: TGTGCCAGCAGTGTTTTAGGGACTGAGGGAAACATTCAGTACTTC. As protein: CASSVLGTEGNIQYF. V gene TRBV6-1 combines with J gene TRBJ2-4; perhaps TRBD2 as D (6 bases). The ends were cut back, 4 bases at V and 6 bases at J, with 16 bases in the middle. This CDR3 has 15 residues. From germline, CDR1 is MNHNS and CDR2 SASEGT.

The V gene is TRBV25-1, the J gene TRBJ1-1, with D uncertain. Trimming left V 3 bases short and J 3 bases short, with 8 bases between. The CDR3 has 13 residues. Germline CDR1 and CDR2: MGHDK and SYGVNS. CDR3 sequence reads: CASSDSDYTEAFF. The CDR3 nucleotides are TGTGCCAGCAGTGATTCTGACTACACTGAAGCTTTCTTT.

Here the CDR3 DNA reads TGCGCCAGCAGCTTCAAAAGGCCGGGCTCCTACAATGAGCAGTTCTTC. It specifies CASSFKRPGSYNEQFF. The chain employs TRBV5-1 and TRBJ2-1; D unresolved. CDR1 is SGHRS and CDR2 is YFSETQ in the germline V gene. Trimming pared 2 bases from V and 0 bases from J, leaving 12 bases between. CDR3 length: 16 amino acids. The complete variable domain, with remaining parts taken from reference TRBV5-1 and TRBJ2-1, reads KAGVTQTPRYLIKTRGQQVTLSCSPISGHRSVSWYQQTPGQGLQFLFEYFSETQRNKGNFPGRFSGRQFSNSRSEMNVSTLELGDSALYLCASSFKRPGSYNEQFFGPGTRLTVL.